The 20 T cell receptor beta chains in this list originate from one sample, sequenced in a study of CD8 T cells in ankylosing spondylitis. Study-level results: Ankylosing spondylitis blood appeared to be characterized by a TCR beta motif of about 8 highly homologous variants.

Using its own MiXCR run on the 5' RACE reads, TCRdb lists one record per CDR3 protein. The table lists about 210,000 distinct CDR3 sequences, just under 7.5% of them singletons. Their antigens remain unidentified. Sequenced material: blood, either unsorted or a sorted T cell fraction (not recorded which). The origin of the receptors is a male donor with ankylosing spondylitis.

At least ten counts were recorded for this clonotype. This chain links TRBV7-9 with TRBJ2-5; D gene uncertain. With 1 base removed from V and 4 bases from J, the gap between germline ends came to 10 bases. This CDR3 is 14 amino acids long. CDR1 SEHNR and CDR2 FQNEAQ come from the germline V gene (reference sequence). As DNA, the CDR3 is TGTGCCAGCAGCTTAGTAGGGTATGCAGAGACCCAGTACTTC. Its protein is CASSLVGYAETQYF.

V gene TRBV29-1 combines with J gene TRBJ2-5; possibly TRBD1 for D (5 bases). This CDR3 has 14 residues. The germline gives CDR1 SQVTM, CDR2 ANQGSEA. Trimming removed 7 bases from V and 2 bases from J, with 17 bases in between. This CDR3 is CSGGRSGWQETQYF. DNA for the CDR3: TGCAGCGGGGGCCGGTCGGGCTGGCAAGAGACCCAGTACTTC.

Many counts were recorded for this clonotype. The chain employs TRBV20-1 and TRBJ2-7, with 8 bases matching TRBD2. The germline gives CDR1 DFQATT, CDR2 SNEGSKA (reference sequence). Trimming at V came to 4 bases and at J to 3 bases, leaving 5 bases not matched to a gene. The CDR3 runs to 13 residues. CDR3 in DNA: TGCAGTGCTAAACTAGCGGAGAACTACGAGCAGTACTTC. It translates to CSAKLAENYEQYF.

This clonotype has a count of ten or more. The rearrangement uses TRBV6-2 or TRBV6-3 and TRBJ2-7, with 8 nucleotides matching TRBD1. CDR3 length equals 13 residues. V was pared by 0 bases and J by 12 bases, with 7 bases of the junction left unmatched. CDR1 is MNHEY and CDR2 is SVGEGT in the germline V gene. The CDR3 DNA sequence: TGTGCCAGCAGTTACTCGTCACAGGGGGATGCGTACTTC. Translated: CASSYSSQGDAYF.

A remark on this clonotype: A read error may account for a junction end that differs from germline. The chain employs TRBV4-3 and TRBJ2-1, with 7 nucleotides matching TRBD2. This CDR3 has 18 residues. Per the germline V gene, CDR1 is LGHNA and CDR2 is YSLEER. CDR3 loop: CASSQGFLGRPSYNEQLF. The CDR3 DNA sequence: TGCGCCAGCAGCCAAGGGTTCCTCGGGAGGCCCTCCTACAATGAGCAGCTCTTC.

This clonotype was counted at least ten times. The genes are TRBV12-3 or TRBV12-4 and TRBJ2-2; 13 bases fit TRBD2. The CDR3 runs to 15 residues. V shed 4 bases, J shed 5 bases, and the junction held 1 base outside the gene matches. CDR3 nucleotide sequence: TGTGCCAGCAGTTGGACTAGCGGGAGAACCGGGGAGCTGTTTTTT. This encodes CASSWTSGRTGELFF.

In its sample, this clonotype was seen many times. The V gene is TRBV4-1, the J gene TRBJ1-1, with a weak D call TRBD1 (5 bases). CDR1 is MGHRA, CDR2 YSYEKL, per germline. V was cut by 4 bases and J by 0 bases, with 18 bases left in between. There are 17 residues in the CDR3. The CDR3 sequence: CASSLAGPGVMNTEAFF. The CDR3 DNA follows: TGCGCCAGCAGCCTCGCGGGGCCGGGGGTTATGAACACTGAAGCTTTCTTT.

This sequence joins TRBV7-8 and TRBJ2-5; TRBD1 aligns across 8 bases. V dropped 1 base and J dropped 4; count of bases not matched to a gene: 5. This CDR3 is built from 15 residues. Looked up from germline, CDR1 is SGHVS and CDR2 is FQNEAQ. CDR3 sequence (DNA): TGTGCCAGCAGCTTAGGCAGGGGGCGCGTAGAGACCCAGTACTTC. Amino acid sequence: CASSLGRGRVETQYF.

This clonotype has at least ten counts. The chain is built from TRBV7-8 and TRBJ2-7; 9 bases agree with TRBD1. The junction had 9 bases not matched to a gene; V was cut back by 4 bases and J by 2 bases. CDR3 length equals 16 residues. Germline CDR1 SGHVS, CDR2 FQNEAQ. CDR3 in amino acids: CASSSPMGQGPYEQYF. The CDR3 DNA follows: TGTGCCAGCAGCTCCCCCATGGGACAGGGACCCTACGAGCAGTACTTC.

This clonotype was found a few times. This chain connects TRBV7-9 to TRBJ1-4; D not resolved. The CDR3 is 15 amino acids. CDR1 is SEHNR and CDR2 is FQNEAQ in the germline V gene (reference sequence). Trimming removed 5 bases from V and 0 bases from J, with 10 bases in between. CDR3 loop: CASSLPFPTNEKLFF. CDR3 in DNA: TGTGCCAGCAGCCTCCCTTTCCCAACTAATGAAAAACTGTTTTTT.

CDR3 nucleotide sequence: TGCAGTGCTAGTAGGAATGAGCAGTTCTTC. The encoded protein is CSASRNEQFF. The rearrangement uses TRBV20-1 and TRBJ2-1; D uncertain. V was cut by 3 bases and J by 7 bases, with 4 bases left in between. The CDR3 consists of 10 residues. From germline, CDR1 is DFQATT and CDR2 SNEGSKA (reference sequence).

This clonotype was observed a handful of times. This chain joins TRBV27 and TRBJ2-2, with D possibly being TRBD2 (6 bases). The CDR3 consists of 14 residues. Looked up from germline, CDR1 is MNHEY and CDR2 is SMNVEV (reference sequence). V lost 7 bases, J lost 1 base, and 10 bases lay in between. CDR3 sequence (DNA): TGTGCCAGCACGGGACTCTTGAACACCGGGGAGCTGTTTTTT. Translated, it gives CASTGLLNTGELFF.

This clonotype was seen a single time. The V gene is TRBV5-1, the J gene TRBJ2-7; the D gene is possibly TRBD2 (5 bases). V was trimmed by 3 bases and J by 5 bases, leaving 12 bases between them. The CDR3 is 13 residues long. Germline loops: CDR1 SGHRS, CDR2 YFSETQ. For the CDR3, the DNA is TGCGCCAGCAGCTCTACTAGTGCCCACGAGCAGTACTTC. Amino acid sequence: CASSSTSAHEQYF.

This clonotype came up many times. This sequence joins TRBV4-3 and TRBJ2-5, with TRBD2 identical over 7 bases. CDR3 length: 13 amino acids. J lost 4 bases, V lost 3 bases, and 2 bases had no gene match. Germline V lookup: CDR1 LGHNA, CDR2 YSLEER. CDR3 coding DNA: TGCGCCAGCAGCCATGCGGGAGCAGAGACCCAGTACTTC. It encodes CASSHAGAETQYF.

The chain combines TRBV2 with TRBJ1-2, with 8 bases identical to TRBD1. V shed 4 bases and J 8 bases; nucleotides not matched to a gene: 9. Germline CDR1 is SNHLY and CDR2 is FYNNEI. This CDR3 spans 14 amino acids. The CDR3 loop is CASSGGRTGNGYTF. The CDR3 DNA follows: TGTGCCAGCAGTGGTGGAAGGACAGGGAACGGCTACACCTTC. Complete variable domain (other parts from reference TRBV2 and TRBJ1-2): EPEVTQTPSHQVTQMGQEVILRCVPISNHLYFYWYRQILGQKVEFLVSFYNNEISEKSEIFDDQFSVERPDGSNFTLKIRSTKLEDSAMYFCASSGGRTGNGYTFGSGTRLTVV.

Many counts were recorded for this clonotype. The V and J genes are TRBV5-1 and TRBJ2-1, with TRBD1 matching 8 bases. Losses at the gene ends were 3 bases for V and 5 bases for J; bases not matched to a gene: 4. The CDR3 has 14 amino acids. Per germline, CDR1 SGHRS and CDR2 YFSETQ. The CDR3 loop reads CASSWTGSHNEQFF. The CDR3 nucleotides are TGCGCCAGCAGCTGGACAGGGTCCCACAATGAGCAGTTCTTC.

This chain joins TRBV28 and TRBJ2-6, with D possibly matching TRBD2 (7 bases). The CDR3 totals 15 residues. Germline CDR1 reads MDHEN; CDR2 reads SYDVKM. V shed 8 bases and J shed 4 bases, with 15 bases lying between them. The CDR3 spells CASSGGAEGANVLTF. The CDR3 DNA reads as TGTGCCAGCTCTGGGGGGGCGGAAGGGGCCAACGTCCTGACTTTC.

Many counts were recorded for this clonotype. The J gene is TRBJ2-1, the V gene TRBV27; no firm D call. The germline CDR1 and CDR2 sequences are MNHEY and SMNVEV (reference sequence). The V end was cut by 7 bases, the J end by 3 bases, with 7 bases between. The CDR3 is made up of 12 amino acids. The CDR3 nucleotides read TGTGCCAGCACCCTCAACTACAATGAGCAGTTCTTC. Its protein is CASTLNYNEQFF.

J is TRBJ2-3 and V is TRBV11-3; 7 nucleotides match TRBD2. Germline V gene lookup returns CDR1 SGHNT and CDR2 YENEEA. This CDR3 has 15 residues. Trimming took 5 bases from V and 5 from J; bases not matched to a gene: 10. The CDR3 loop reads CASSGGAGVEDTQYF. In DNA, the CDR3 is TGTGCCAGCAGCGGAGGGGCGGGAGTAGAAGATACGCAGTATTTT.

This clonotype was counted a few times. Here the CDR3 reads CASSESIRRNTGELFF. CDR3 DNA sequence: TGCGCCAGCAGTGAGTCGATTAGGAGGAACACCGGGGAGCTGTTTTTT. The chain joins TRBV10-1 to TRBJ2-2; unclear D gene. Germline V gene data show CDR1 as WNHNN and CDR2 as SYGVQD (reference sequence). The CDR3 has 16 amino acids. The V and J ends lost 0 bases and 1 base respectively, with 9 bases between them.